The T cell receptor beta chain described here comes from a study of OX40 agonist ivuxolimab in advanced cancers. Study at large: Those treated in dose escalation had hepatocellular carcinoma, melanoma, renal cell cancer or head and neck cancer. Study-wide results and limits: Some patients without response likewise showed low normalized clonal expansion.

Sequencing used immunoSEQ multiplex PCR; TCRdb keeps in-frame clones, though not all of them. The table lists about 84,000 clones, about 85% of them singletons. CDR1 is MNHNY, CDR2 SVGAGI, per germline (reference sequence). V was trimmed by 6 bases and J by 7 bases, leaving 19 bases between them. This CDR3 spans 15 amino acids. The sampling schedule covered blood at baseline, cycle 4 day 1, and cycle 7 day 1. Of note for this clone: Its antigen is currently unknown.

Sequenced here: CD4+ or CD8+ T cells sorted from blood, sampled in a trial of the OX40 agonist ivuxolimab. V gene TRBV6-6 combines with J gene TRBJ2-1; D might be TRBD1 or TRBD2, each matching 5 bases. The clonotype originates from an adult with an advanced solid tumor such as melanoma, head and neck, liver or kidney cancer. The chain's CDR3 is CASSTGRPSRNEQFF. The CDR3 nucleotides read TGTGCCAGCAGCACGGGACGACCCTCGCGTAATGAGCAGTTCTTC.